This TCR beta chain came from a study of radiotherapy plus CTLA-4 blockade in lung cancer. CDR1 is SGHDN and CDR2 is FVKESK in the germline V gene. V gave up 0 bases and J gave up 3 bases, with 17 bases separating them. This CDR3 region has 17 residues. TCRdb's table, derived via immunoSEQ multiplex PCR, lists solely in-frame clones and lacks some. The sample includes 80,000 to 95,000 clones, around four fifths of them seen just once. The chain recombines TRBV14 with TRBJ1-1; D unclear. This sample comprised peripheral blood, obtained from a patient treated with radiotherapy plus ipilimumab. The receptor was derived from a human donor with non-small cell lung cancer who had stable disease on radiotherapy plus ipilimumab. This CDR3 is CASSQEIGRLLHTEAFF. In nucleotides, the CDR3 is TGTGCCAGCAGCCAAGAAATAGGCCGCCTCTTGCACACTGAAGCTTTCTTT.